These 9 T cell receptor beta chains were all obtained from the same sample, sequenced in a study of Graves' ophthalmopathy and Graves' hyperthyroidism. The TCR beta CDR3 regions underwent amplification from RNA transcripts. First-round RT-PCR employed HTBI primers, with a second-round multiplex PCR after it. MiXCR was run by TCRdb on the multiplex PCR reads, yielding one entry per CDR3 protein. This repertoire shows about 700,000 distinct CDR3 sequences, over 40% found once; its top ten account for more than 2.5%. The sequenced sample was peripheral blood. These receptors were obtained from an adult man with Graves' ophthalmopathy.

At least ten counts were recorded for this clonotype. One junction end does not reproduce the germline sequence, and a read error may be involved. This chain connects TRBV29-1 to TRBJ2-6; weak D call: TRBD2 (6 bases). Per germline, CDR1 SQVTM and CDR2 ANQGSEA. CDR3 size: 19 residues. CDR3 nucleotide sequence: TGCAGCGTTGAAGATTCAGGAGCGGAGGGATCCTCTTGGGCCAACGTCCTGACTTTC. Translating gives CSVEDSGAEGSSWANVLTF.

This clonotype was counted at least ten times. The chain carries TRBV9 and TRBJ1-2; D remains unclear. This CDR3 is 13 amino acids long. Germline values: CDR1 SGDLS, CDR2 YYNGEE. V was trimmed by 7 bases and J by 7 bases, leaving 17 bases between them. CDR3 in amino acids: CASGPKGNRGYTF. The CDR3 bases are TGTGCCAGCGGTCCTAAGGGCAATCGTGGCTACACCTTC.

This chain links TRBV30 with TRBJ2-6; D unclear. Germline CDR1 reads GTSNPN; CDR2 reads SVGIG (reference sequence). CDR3 size: 13 residues. With 3 bases removed from V and 0 bases from J, the gap between germline ends came to 3 bases. The CDR3 DNA reads as TGTGCCTGGAGGGCCTCTGGGGCCAACGTCCTGACTTTC. It is translated as CAWRASGANVLTF. Full variable domain (outside the CDR3, taken from reference TRBV30 and TRBJ2-6): SQTIHQWPATLVQPVGSPLSLECTVEGTSNPNLYWYRQAAGRGLQLLFYSVGIGQISSEVPQNLSASRPQDRQFILSSKKLLLSDSGFYLCAWRASGANVLTFGAGSRLTVL.

Note on this clonotype: A much bigger clone sits one base away, suggesting this may be a read error. This sequence joins TRBV6-5 and TRBJ1-4; D not resolved. Trimming took 1 base from V and 7 from J, leaving 7 bases between them. Germline V CDR1 and CDR2: MNHEY, SVGAGI. CDR3 size: 13 residues. CDR3 loop: CASSYLRVEKLFF. The CDR3 DNA sequence: TGTGCCAGCAGTTACTTGAGGGTTGAAAAACTGTTTTTT.

This chain uses TRBV25-1 with TRBJ1-1, with 7 bases aligning to TRBD1. The germline V gene has CDR1 MGHDK and CDR2 SYGVNS. The CDR3 extends over 16 amino acids. V was pared by 6 bases and J by 2 bases, with 12 bases of the junction left unmatched. The CDR3 DNA reads as TGTGCCAGCAGAACCCCCGGGACAGATGTCAACACTGAAGCTTTCTTT. It yields the protein CASRTPGTDVNTEAFF.

The chain joins TRBV29-1 to TRBJ2-7; unclear D gene. CDR3 length equals 12 residues. Trimming left V 8 bases short and J 5 bases short, with 16 bases between. Germline lookup yields CDR1 SQVTM and CDR2 ANQGSEA. The CDR3 nucleotides are TGCAGCTTACGGTTGGGTGGCGACGAGCAGTACTTC. Translated: CSLRLGGDEQYF.

The table lists this clonotype with many counts. J is TRBJ1-1 and V is TRBV6-6; D remains ambiguous. This CDR3 has 13 residues. V was shortened by 5 bases and J by 3 bases, with 10 bases between the two germline ends. Germline V gene data show CDR1 as MNHNY and CDR2 as SVGAGI (reference sequence). The CDR3 DNA reads as TGTGCCAGCAGTAACGTCCGGGACACTGAAGCTTTCTTT. The encoded protein is CASSNVRDTEAFF.

In this sample, this clonotype turned up many times. The chain couples TRBV2 to TRBJ2-7, with TRBD1 identical over 12 bases. This CDR3 spans 16 amino acids. Per germline, CDR1 SNHLY and CDR2 FYNNEI. Germline trimming cut 6 bases from V and 2 bases from J; bases unmatched to any gene: 8. CDR3 bases: TGTGCCAGCAGGCCTCCGGGACAGGGGGCGGCCTACGAGCAGTACTTC. Its protein is CASRPPGQGAAYEQYF. The variable domain in full, completed from reference TRBV2 and TRBJ2-7, reads EPEVTQTPSHQVTQMGQEVILRCVPISNHLYFYWYRQILGQKVEFLVSFYNNEISEKSEIFDDQFSVERPDGSNFTLKIRSTKLEDSAMYFCASRPPGQGAAYEQYFGPGTRLTVT.

This clonotype was recorded at least ten times. The J gene is TRBJ1-3, the V gene TRBV19; D remains unclear. Germline CDR1 LNHDA, CDR2 SQIVND (reference sequence). The CDR3 loop spans 13 amino acids. Trimming stripped 7 bases from V and 0 bases from J, with 7 bases between. The DNA of the CDR3 is TGTGCCAGTATCGGTAACTCTGGAAACACCATATATTTT. Translated: CASIGNSGNTIYF.